This is a list of T cell receptor beta chains from one sample in a study of response to subunit inactivated influenza vaccine. Each CDR3 protein gets one entry after TCRdb re-called the RT-PCR reads with MiXCR. The sample records about 180,000 distinct CDR3 sequences, approximately 9.2% being singletons. The sequences come from non-naive T cells sorted from PBMCs, collected on the day of vaccination. These receptors all come from a man aged 45-65 years who received an inactivated influenza vaccine. CDR3s include the opening cysteine and the closing phenylalanine or tryptophan. Fields, in order: clone size, D gene, J gene, V gene, CDR3 DNA, CDR3 protein. D genes are given only for firm matches. A row's size may be missing; if present it is once, few, many or a size class.

many	NA	TRBJ2-3	TRBV19	TGTGCCAGTAGTATCCGTGGCTGGACAGATACGCAGTATTTT	CASSIRGWTDTQYF
few	TRBD2	TRBJ2-7	TRBV5-1	TGCGCCAGCAGCCCCGGGGACTACCACCACGAGCAGTACTTC	CASSPGDYHHEQYF
many	NA	TRBJ2-3	TRBV7-8	TGTGCCAGCACCCCGGGGGGACAGTCCACAGATACGCAGTATTTT	CASTPGGQSTDTQYF
NA	NA	TRBJ2-5	TRBV12-3/TRBV12-4	TGTGCCAGCCGCCGGGGTTTGGGGGAGACCCAGTACTTC	CASRRGLGETQYF
many	TRBD2	TRBJ2-1	TRBV7-2	TGTGCCAGCAGCCTCGGCCGGGGGGACTCCTACAATGAGCAGTTCTTC	CASSLGRGDSYNEQFF
NA	TRBD2	TRBJ2-1	TRBV12-3/TRBV12-4	TGTGCCAGCAGCCTTAGCGGGGCGTTCTACAATGAGCAGTTCTTC	CASSLSGAFYNEQFF
NA	TRBD1	TRBJ1-2	TRBV4-1	TGCGCCAGCAGCCGGCAGGGGGCGGCTAACTATGGCTACACCTTC	CASSRQGAANYGYTF
NA	NA	TRBJ1-5	TRBV10-3	TGTGCCATCAGTGATCCCCCCTGGGGCAATCAGCCCCAGCATTTT	CAISDPPWGNQPQHF
few	NA	TRBJ2-3	TRBV12-3/TRBV12-4	TGTGCCAGCAGTTTATCCCGGAGGGCAGATACGCAGTATTTT	CASSLSRRADTQYF
NA	NA	TRBJ2-1	TRBV9	TGTGCCAGCAGCGGCGACTTAGCTTCGGGAAATGAGCAGTTCTTC	CASSGDLASGNEQFF
many	NA	TRBJ2-1	TRBV24-1	TGTGCCACCAGTGAAACCAGGGCCTATGAGCAGTTCTTC	CATSETRAYEQFF
once	TRBD1	TRBJ2-7	TRBV2	TGTGCCAGCGGGCAGGACAGGGCTTGGCAGTACTTC	CASGQDRAWQYF
many	NA	TRBJ2-1	TRBV4-3	TGCGCCAGCAGCCCGCTAGCAGCTAGCTACAATGAGCAGTTCTTC	CASSPLAASYNEQFF
few	TRBD2	TRBJ2-7	TRBV10-3	TGTGCCATCAGTGAGTCACAAAGGACTAGCGGGAAGAGCGAGCAGTACTTC	CAISESQRTSGKSEQYF
few	NA	TRBJ1-1	TRBV12-3/TRBV12-4	TGTGCCAGCAGTTTAGAGGGCGGGGGCGCGGACACTGAAGCTTTCTTT	CASSLEGGGADTEAFF
NA	NA	TRBJ1-2	TRBV4-2	TGTGCCAGCAGCCTTTTCAGGGAGTCTAACTATGGCTACACCTTC	CASSLFRESNYGYTF
many	NA	TRBJ2-3	TRBV6-5	TGTGCCAGCAGTTACGGGGGCTCCACAGATACGCAGTATTTT	CASSYGGSTDTQYF
many	TRBD2	TRBJ2-7	TRBV4-2	TGTGCCAGCAGCCATGGACTAGCCGGATACGAGCAGTACTTC	CASSHGLAGYEQYF
NA	NA	TRBJ1-2	TRBV6-1	TGTGCCATCAGTGGCAGTGACGGGTATGGCTACACCTTC	CAISGSDGYGYTF
NA	NA	TRBJ2-1	TRBV20-1	TGCAGTGCTAGTATGACTTTGCGTCAAGGGAATGAGCAGTTCTTC	CSASMTLRQGNEQFF
many	NA	TRBJ2-3	TRBV18	TGTGCCAGCTCACCGACCCAAGATACGCAGTATTTT	CASSPTQDTQYF
many	TRBD2	TRBJ2-3	TRBV4-2	TGTGCCAGCAGCCAAGACACCCTAGCGGGAGGGCAAGATACGCAGTATTTT	CASSQDTLAGGQDTQYF
many	TRBD2	TRBJ2-1	TRBV29-1	TGCAGCGTCTGCGGGGGGCGCGACGGGGATTACAATGAGCAGTTCTTC	CSVCGGRDGDYNEQFF
few	TRBD1	TRBJ1-6	TRBV6-2/TRBV6-3	TGTGCCAGCAGTAGGGGACAGGGGTCACCCCTCCACTTT	CASSRGQGSPLHF
NA	NA	TRBJ1-6	TRBV28	TGTGCCAGCAGTTTGAGGGGAGGGTCCCTCCACTTT	CASSLRGGSLHF
many	TRBD1	TRBJ1-5	TRBV12-3/TRBV12-4	TGTGCCAGCAGGCGACAGGGGGTCGGGGAGCCCCAGCATTTT	CASRRQGVGEPQHF
NA	NA	TRBJ2-7	TRBV7-9	TGTGCCAGCAGCTTTACGGCAGGATCATTATACGAGCAGTACTTC	CASSFTAGSLYEQYF
NA	NA	TRBJ2-3	TRBV7-9	TGTGCCAGCAGCTTGGGCACTATCGGAGGGGATACGCAGTATTTT	CASSLGTIGGDTQYF
few	NA	TRBJ2-7	TRBV20-1	TGCAGTGCTACCTCAGGGAAGGGCGAGCAGTACTTC	CSATSGKGEQYF
NA	NA	TRBJ2-3	TRBV6-2/TRBV6-3	TGTGCCAGTAACAGTAACACAGATACGCAGTATTTT	CASNSNTDTQYF
NA	NA	TRBJ2-5	TRBV19	TGTGCCAGTAGTATCCGGACGGGGGAGACCCAGTACTTC	CASSIRTGETQYF
many	NA	TRBJ2-7	TRBV21-1	TGTGCCAGCAGCGACGGGACTAGCGGGACCTACGAGCAGTACTTC	CASSDGTSGTYEQYF
few	NA	TRBJ1-5	TRBV20-1	TGCAGTGCTAGATCCCATAGCAATCAGCCCCAGCATTTT	CSARSHSNQPQHF
many	NA	TRBJ2-1	TRBV6-2/TRBV6-3	TGTGCCAGCAGTTACCCCAAAGGGTCGGCATACAATGAGCAGTTCTTC	CASSYPKGSAYNEQFF
NA	NA	TRBJ1-1	TRBV6-6	TGTGCCAGCAGTTACGGGGAGACTGAAGCTTTCTTT	CASSYGETEAFF
few	NA	TRBJ2-2	TRBV4-2	TGTGCCAGCAGCCAGAACAGACCTCCGGGAGTATCGAACACCGGGGAGCTGTTTTTT	CASSQNRPPGVSNTGELFF
NA	TRBD1	TRBJ2-7	TRBV7-2	TGTGCCAGCAGCGCCTCACAGGGGGCGATTCACGAGCAGTACTTC	CASSASQGAIHEQYF
few	NA	TRBJ1-4	TRBV27	TGTGCCAGCAGTTTTTACGGGAGGGTTTCTGAAAAACTGTTTTTT	CASSFYGRVSEKLFF
many	TRBD1	TRBJ2-5	TRBV29-1	TGCAGCGTTGAAGACCCCCGACACCCAGGGGGCCAGTACTTC	CSVEDPRHPGGQYF
many	NA	TRBJ1-2	TRBV12-3/TRBV12-4	TGTGCCAGCAGTCTTCGACAGATGGAGGGCTACACCTTC	CASSLRQMEGYTF
NA	NA	TRBJ2-3	TRBV7-9	TGTGCCAGCAGCTTATCCCGGGGTAAGGATACGCAGTATTTT	CASSLSRGKDTQYF
few	NA	TRBJ1-2	TRBV18	TGTGCCAGCTCACCGGGAAGGGACAATGGCTACACCTTC	CASSPGRDNGYTF
many	NA	TRBJ1-4	TRBV5-1	TGCGCCAGCAGCTTCCGTCCGGGGGGACAAGGGGAAAAACTGTTTTTT	CASSFRPGGQGEKLFF
NA	NA	TRBJ2-5	TRBV12-3/TRBV12-4	TGTGCCAGCAGCTCCGCGGGGAGGGGGCAAGAGACCCAGTACTTC	CASSSAGRGQETQYF
NA	NA	TRBJ1-1	TRBV5-1	TGCGCCAGCAGCTTCGGACAGACCTTCACTGAAGCTTTCTTT	CASSFGQTFTEAFF
NA	NA	TRBJ1-2	TRBV19	TGTGCCAGTAGTATACGCCGGACACCTAACTATGGCTACACCTTC	CASSIRRTPNYGYTF
many	NA	TRBJ2-6	TRBV7-2	TGTGCCAGCAGCTTTGGTAACTCTGGGGCCAACGTCCTGACTTTC	CASSFGNSGANVLTF
many	NA	TRBJ2-3	TRBV28	TGTGCCAGCAGTCCGGGACGCGAAAAAGGGAGCACAGATACGCAGTATTTT	CASSPGREKGSTDTQYF
many	NA	TRBJ1-6	TRBV27	TGTGCCAGCAGTTTAAAATCTGTCGGGGGCGGTAATTCACCCCTCCACTTT	CASSLKSVGGGNSPLHF
many	NA	TRBJ2-2	TRBV27	TGTGCCAGCAGTTCGACGGTCCCAGGGGGGGAGCTGTTTTTT	CASSSTVPGGELFF
few	NA	TRBJ2-1	TRBV20-1	TGCAGTGCTAGAGGCTTCGGGGACGAGCAGTTCTTC	CSARGFGDEQFF
NA	NA	TRBJ2-1	TRBV7-6	TGTGCCAGCAGCCCATCGGGACTTACGATCCATGAGCAGTTCTTC	CASSPSGLTIHEQFF
NA	NA	TRBJ2-1	TRBV2	TGTGCCAGCATGAGGGAGACCCTAAGCAATGAGCAGTTCTTC	CASMRETLSNEQFF
many	NA	TRBJ2-1	TRBV19	TGTGCCAGTAGTCCGGGACCCAGAAATTACAATGAGCAGTTCTTC	CASSPGPRNYNEQFF